The 12 T cell receptor beta chains below all came from one sample that was sequenced in a study of OX40 agonist ivuxolimab in advanced cancers. Data came from immunoSEQ multiplex PCR; TCRdb stores just in-frame clones and leaves some out. The table includes about 150,000 clones, approximately 94% detected once. The source material was CD4+ or CD8+ T cells sorted from blood, sampled in a trial of the OX40 agonist ivuxolimab. The receptors derive from an adult with an advanced solid tumor such as melanoma, head and neck, liver or kidney cancer.

V and J are TRBV7-2 and TRBJ2-1, with 7 bases identical to TRBD2. The junction had 9 bases not matched to a gene; V was cut back by 4 bases and J by 6 bases. Germline CDR1 SGHTA, CDR2 FQGNSA. The length of the CDR3 is 15 residues. The CDR3 region is CASSSQGTIPNEQFF. The CDR3 DNA reads as TGTGCCAGCAGCTCCCAAGGGACTATACCCAATGAGCAGTTCTTC.

The chain employs TRBV27 and TRBJ2-7, with 7 positions matching TRBD1. The CDR3 loop spans 15 amino acids. Trimming took 6 bases from V and 4 from J; bases not matched to a gene: 12. The germline V gene encodes CDR1 MNHEY and CDR2 SMNVEV (reference sequence). CDR3 in DNA: TGTGCCAGCAGACCTAGACAGGGTGAGCTTTACGAGCAGTACTTC. It yields the protein CASRPRQGELYEQYF.

The chain combines TRBV29-1 with TRBJ2-3; D is uncertain. The CDR3 is made up of 12 amino acids. Trimming removed 1 base at V and 7 bases at J, with 9 bases between. Looked up from germline, CDR1 is SQVTM and CDR2 is ANQGSEA. In DNA form, the CDR3 reads TGCAGCGTTGAAGGACCCGTCAATACGCAGTATTTT. Translation: CSVEGPVNTQYF.

The chain links TRBV28 to TRBJ1-1, with D perhaps TRBD1 (6 bases). Trimming removed 5 bases at V and 11 bases at J, with 18 bases between. CDR3 size: 13 residues. CDR1 MDHEN and CDR2 SYDVKM come from the germline V gene. CDR3: CASSQQGEERAFF. The CDR3 nucleotides read TGTGCCAGCAGTCAACAGGGTGAGGAGCGTGCTTTCTTT.

The chain is built from TRBV10-3 and TRBJ2-1; D unclear. V was trimmed by 2 bases and J by 9 bases, leaving 11 bases between them. There are 13 residues in the CDR3. Germline lookup yields CDR1 ENHRY and CDR2 SYGVKD. CDR3 in amino acids: CAISETQYAEQFF. The CDR3 region has the DNA TGTGCCATCAGTGAGACCCAGTATGCTGAGCAGTTCTTC.

The rearrangement uses TRBV7-6 and TRBJ2-7, with D perhaps TRBD1 (7 bases). Deletions cut 11 bases from V and 6 bases from J, with 20 bases between. The CDR3 loop spans 13 amino acids. Germline V CDR1 and CDR2: SGHVS, FNYEAQ. The CDR3 loop is CAGNRQGGVEQYF. In nucleotides, the CDR3 is TGTGCCGGTAACAGGCAGGGGGGTGTCGAGCAGTACTTC.

The chain links TRBV18 to TRBJ2-7, with D uncertain. CDR1 is KGHSH, CDR2 LQKENI, per germline. The V end lost 3 bases, the J end lost 7 bases, and 10 bases lay between the germline ends. The CDR3 spans 12 residues. This CDR3 reads CASSPRRPEQYF. CDR3 sequence (DNA): TGTGCCAGCTCACCGCGAAGACCAGAGCAGTACTTC.

This sequence joins TRBV18 and TRBJ1-5; D is unclear. This CDR3 spans 14 amino acids. Germline values: CDR1 KGHSH, CDR2 LQKENI. V lost 2 bases and J 0 bases, leaving 5 bases between the germline ends. In nucleotides, the CDR3 is TGTGCCAGCTCACCAGGGGTTAGCAATCAGCCCCAGCATTTT. This sequence encodes CASSPGVSNQPQHF.

The rearrangement uses TRBV4-3 and TRBJ1-2, with a tentative D call TRBD1 (6 bases). The V gene lost 4 bases and the J gene lost 8 bases, with 14 bases spanning the gap. This CDR3 has 13 amino acids. Germline loops: CDR1 LGHNA, CDR2 YSLEER. Here the CDR3 DNA reads TGCGCCAGCAGCCGCACAGGGCTGGGAGGCTACACCTTC. It codes for CASSRTGLGGYTF.

The chain uses TRBV6-5 and TRBJ1-2; D is perhaps TRBD1 (6 bases). The ends were cut back, 6 bases at V and 2 bases at J, with 10 bases in the middle. This CDR3 region has 13 residues. Germline CDR1 MNHEY, CDR2 SVGAGI. The CDR3 sequence is CASRLQGNYGYTF. DNA of the CDR3: TGTGCCAGCAGGCTCCAGGGGAACTATGGCTACACCTTC.

The chain is built from TRBV28 and TRBJ2-5; 9 nucleotides agree with TRBD2. Trimming cost V 4 bases and J 1 base; bases outside gene matches: 1. Germline loops: CDR1 MDHEN, CDR2 SYDVKM. CDR3 length equals 14 residues. CDR3 amino acids: CASSSSGTQETQYF. The CDR3 region has the DNA TGTGCCAGCAGTTCTAGCGGGACCCAAGAGACCCAGTACTTC.

The chain recombines TRBV5-1 with TRBJ1-2, with 8 nucleotides matching TRBD1. The CDR3 totals 13 residues. Trimming cost V 5 bases and J 7 bases; bases outside gene matches: 7. Germline assignment: CDR1 SGHRS and CDR2 YFSETQ. The CDR3 reads CASSVTGDGGYTF. In nucleotides, the CDR3 is TGCGCCAGCAGTGTGACAGGGGACGGTGGCTACACCTTC.